This T cell receptor (beta chain) was sequenced for a study of blood T cell repertoires in COVID-19 (dated by TCRdb to the early 2020s). As for the study more broadly: The collaborator samples originated in the United States, Italy and Spain and spanned the acute and convalescent phases of COVID-19. The prospective study material was composed of cDNA or gDNA derived from T cells, B-cell-depleted T cells, or PBMCs. Subjects who had been exposed to COVID-19, were actively infected with it, or had recovered from it provided the deeply sampled blood TCRbeta repertoires that made up the dataset. A freely available public database, intended as a resource for researchers studying the immune response to SARS-CoV-2, is where the repertoires were released. The samples were drawn from two sources: the first 160 participants of the ongoing ImmuneRACE study, and about 1,300 subjects contributed by 6 global collaborators. Sample metadata almost always included a de-identified subject ID, COVID-19 status, age in years and sex. Where available, HLA class I and class II types were obtained from metadata supplied by the sample provider rather than from assay-based typing. Study-wide findings and limitations: How much clinical and demographic metadata was included differed by source and by participant, and the metadata was provided uncurated.

TCRbeta CDR3 regions were amplified from genomic DNA by means of the immunoSEQ Assay, a bias-controlled multiplex PCR. From the authors' description of their analysis: The number of nucleated cells in each sample was estimated by amplification of reference gene primers within the assay. To quantify the absolute abundance of each unique TCRbeta CDR3 rearrangement, sequence reads were collapsed and filtered. For each sample, productive Simpson clonality was calculated as the square root of Simpson's diversity index over productive rearrangements. TCRdb provides this immuneACCESS table in a form limited to in-frame rearrangements. Some clones are lacking; in checked studies, under half of them reflect an unresolved V gene, and why the rest are absent is not known. Clone size and the V and J calls come from that table; the DNA yielded D and trimming. Within this sample are about 41,000 clones, with around 88% of them counted one time only. About 43% of the sample is taken by the ten largest.

V is cut by 4 bases and J by 3 bases, and the space between the germline ends is 16 bases. Via the germline V gene, CDR1 is WSHSY and CDR2 SAAADI. The CDR3 holds 16 amino acids from the cysteine to the phenylalanine. Of all the DNA, just the CDR3 is kept, 48 bases in frame from base 1. A remark on this clone: Its specific antigen is unknown. No much larger clone exists at a distance of one base, and base qualities are not known.

Collaborating institutions collected whole blood in K2EDTA tubes following their own protocols. For TCRbeta analysis, collaborator samples were shipped as frozen whole blood, as isolated PBMCs, or as DNA extracted from either sample type. The receptor chain draws on TRBV10-2 and TRBJ1-5; too little of a D gene remains to name it. The sequence derives from an elderly woman with active or convalescent COVID-19. Sequenced material: peripheral blood. The nucleotide sequence reads as follows: TGCGCCAGCAGTGGGAGTACGGGAGGGTTCAATCAGCCCCAGCATTTT. Its product reads: CASSGSTGGFNQPQHF.